Below, 29 T cell receptor beta chains from the same sample are listed, as sequenced in a study of blood T cell repertoires in COVID-19. Method: immunoSEQ multiplex PCR; TCRdb's copy keeps in-frame clones and lacks some. Of about 89,000 clones listed, roughly 90% are singletons. Sequencing was done on a sample of peripheral blood. The source is a male donor with acute or convalescent COVID-19.

The rearrangement links TRBV5-1 to TRBJ1-3; D remains ambiguous. CDR1 SGHRS and CDR2 YFSETQ come from the germline V gene. V was cut by 0 bases and J by 2 bases, with 15 bases left in between. This CDR3 spans 17 amino acids. The CDR3 spells CASSLVSRGIAGNTIYF. CDR3 coding DNA: TGCGCCAGCAGCTTGGTTTCTCGGGGAATCGCTGGAAACACCATATATTTT.

This clone was counted a single time. The chain has TRBV6-5 and TRBJ1-5; D perhaps matches TRBD1 (6 bases). The germline gives CDR1 MNHEY, CDR2 SVGAGI. V was cut by 5 bases and J by 1 base, with 9 bases left in between. This CDR3 is 14 amino acids long. The CDR3 DNA reads as TGTGCCAGCAGTCGGGGGGCGAGCAATCAGCCCCAGCATTTT. It translates to CASSRGASNQPQHF.

V gene TRBV27 combines with J gene TRBJ2-5; 7 bases line up with TRBD1. Germline V lookup: CDR1 MNHEY, CDR2 SMNVEV (reference sequence). This CDR3 region has 16 residues. Unmatched junction bases numbered 9, after V lost 3 bases and J lost 2 bases. The CDR3 DNA follows: TGTGCCAGCAGTTTGACAGGGAGAGGCCCTCAAGAGACCCAGTACTTC. Translating it yields CASSLTGRGPQETQYF.

The table lists this clone with a few counts. The chain has TRBV19 and TRBJ1-2; possible D gene TRBD1, 6 bases. The CDR3 contains 15 residues. Germline assignment: CDR1 LNHDA and CDR2 SQIVND (reference sequence). V lost 5 bases to trimming and J lost 1 base, with 14 bases between them. CDR3 DNA sequence: TGTGCCAGTAGTCCCCCCAACAGGGATAACTATGGCTACACCTTC. Amino acids: CASSPPNRDNYGYTF.

The rearrangement uses TRBV6-5 and TRBJ2-1; D gene ambiguous. Germline assignment: CDR1 MNHEY and CDR2 SVGAGI. The CDR3 runs 12 residues. V dropped 6 bases and J dropped 7 bases, with 10 bases sitting between them. Here the CDR3 reads CASSPATNEQFF. In nucleotides, the CDR3 is TGTGCCAGCAGCCCCGCAACAAATGAGCAGTTCTTC.

This clone came up a few times. The V call is TRBV18, the J call TRBJ1-2, with 7 bases matching TRBD1. The CDR3 is 17 residues long. CDR1 is KGHSH and CDR2 is LQKENI in the germline V gene. After removal of 3 bases from V and 6 bases from J, the junction contained 16 bases not matched to a gene. The CDR3 reads CASSPKPGGTNFDGYTF. The CDR3 region has the DNA TGTGCCAGCTCACCCAAGCCAGGGGGTACGAACTTTGATGGCTACACCTTC. The variable domain in full, with the rest retrieved from reference TRBV18 and TRBJ1-2, is NAGVMQNPRHLVRRRGQEARLRCSPMKGHSHVYWYRQLPEEGLKFMVYLQKENIIDESGMPKERFSAEFPKEGPSILRIQQVVRGDSAAYFCASSPKPGGTNFDGYTFGSGTRLTVV.

V is TRBV27 and J is TRBJ2-1; 8 bases are shared with TRBD2. Germline CDR1 and CDR2: MNHEY and SMNVEV (reference sequence). With V trimmed by 10 bases and J by 5 bases, 13 bases remained unmatched. The CDR3 length is 15 residues. This chain's CDR3 is CAISGGRAAHNEQFF. The CDR3 nucleotides read TGTGCCATCTCGGGGGGGCGCGCGGCCCACAATGAGCAGTTCTTC.

The chain is built from TRBV7-9 and TRBJ2-7; 8 positions agree with TRBD1. There are 15 residues in the CDR3. The ends lost 1 base at V and 2 bases at J; junction bases unmatched: 4. The germline gives CDR1 SEHNR, CDR2 FQNEAQ (reference sequence). The CDR3, as DNA: TGTGCCAGCAGCTTAGTGGTGGGACAGGCCTACGAGCAGTACTTC. This codes for CASSLVVGQAYEQYF. Combining the CDR3 with reference TRBV7-9 and TRBJ2-7 gives the whole variable domain DTGVSQNPRHKITKRGQNVTFRCDPISEHNRLYWYRQTLGQGPEFLTYFQNEAQLEKSRLLSDRFSAERPKGSFSTLEIQRTEQGDSAMYLCASSLVVGQAYEQYFGPGTRLTVT.

V usage is TRBV19 and J usage is TRBJ1-5; perhaps TRBD1 as D (6 bases). The CDR3 consists of 13 residues. The ends were cut back, 6 bases at V and 3 bases at J, with 9 bases in the middle. Germline V gene sequence: CDR1 LNHDA, CDR2 SQIVND (reference sequence). CDR3 amino acids: CASSGQYNQPQHF. In DNA form, the CDR3 reads TGTGCCAGTAGCGGACAGTACAATCAGCCCCAGCATTTT.

The rearrangement joins TRBV7-2 to TRBJ2-5; 7 bases match TRBD1. The germline V gene has CDR1 SGHTA and CDR2 FQGNSA. The trim removed 2 bases at V and 2 bases at J, leaving 5 bases unmatched. The CDR3 is 15 residues long. CDR3 protein: CASSLQGVFQETQYF. In DNA form, the CDR3 reads TGTGCCAGCAGCTTACAGGGGGTTTTTCAAGAGACCCAGTACTTC.

The genes are TRBV7-2 and TRBJ1-2; D is uncertain. This CDR3 comprises 13 residues. The germline V and J ends were trimmed by 3 bases and 5 bases, with 10 bases remaining between them. Germline assignment: CDR1 SGHTA and CDR2 FQGNSA. The CDR3 protein is CASSLVQDYGYTF. The CDR3 region has the DNA TGTGCCAGCAGCTTGGTCCAGGATTATGGCTACACCTTC.

The rearrangement joins TRBV7-8 to TRBJ2-7; 7 bases are a match to TRBD2. V shed 5 bases, J shed 3 bases, and the junction held 7 bases outside the gene matches. Germline values: CDR1 SGHVS, CDR2 FQNEAQ. This CDR3 has 14 amino acids. The CDR3 spells CASSAGVRYYEQYF. The CDR3 nucleotides are TGTGCCAGCAGCGCGGGGGTACGCTACTACGAGCAGTACTTC.

The CDR3 is CASSEGAVIAQGYTF. For the CDR3, the DNA is TGTGCCAGTAGTGAGGGAGCAGTGATCGCGCAGGGCTACACCTTC. J is TRBJ1-2 and V is TRBV19; D is undetermined. The V end lost 5 bases, the J end lost 8 bases, and 21 bases lay between the germline ends. CDR1 and CDR2 from the germline V gene are LNHDA and SQIVND (reference sequence). The CDR3 consists of 15 residues. Full variable domain (remainder filled in from reference TRBV19 and TRBJ1-2): DGGITQSPKYLFRKEGQNVTLSCEQNLNHDAMYWYRQDPGQGLRLIYYSQIVNDFQKGDIAEGYSVSREKKESFPLTVTSAQKNPTAFYLCASSEGAVIAQGYTFGSGTRLTVV.

V and J are TRBV3-1 (or the pseudogene TRBV3-2) and TRBJ1-2, with 9 bases lining up with TRBD1. Germline CDR1 reads LGHDT; CDR2 reads YNNKEL (reference sequence). V gave up 7 bases and J gave up 7 bases; unmatched junction bases: 10. The CDR3 covers 14 residues. The CDR3 coding sequence is TGTGCCAGCACCCTTACCGGGACAGGGTTTGGCTACACCTTC. Translation gives CASTLTGTGFGYTF.

CDR3 region: CASGLASNTGELFF. The CDR3 DNA reads TGTGCCAGCGGCCTGGCCTCTAACACCGGGGAGCTGTTTTTT. The V gene is TRBV6-6, the J gene TRBJ2-2; D is uncertain. CDR1 is MNHNY, CDR2 SVGAGI, per germline (reference sequence). V gave up 8 bases and J gave up 2 bases, with 12 bases separating them. This CDR3 contains 14 residues.

The chain is built from TRBV6-1 and TRBJ2-7, with 7 bases matching TRBD1. CDR1 is MNHNS, CDR2 SASEGT, per germline. This CDR3 contains 14 residues. V shed 1 base and J 0 bases; nucleotides not matched to a gene: 0. The chain's CDR3 is CASSEGTGSYEQYF. The CDR3 region has the DNA TGTGCCAGCAGTGAAGGGACAGGCTCCTACGAGCAGTACTTC.

J is TRBJ2-2 and V is TRBV10-3, with TRBD1 identical over 10 bases. Germline V gives CDR1 ENHRY, CDR2 SYGVKD. The CDR3 spans 13 residues. Losses at the gene ends were 10 bases for V and 8 bases for J; bases not matched to a gene: 7. The CDR3: CATRQGATGELFF. The CDR3 coding sequence is TGTGCCACCCGACAGGGGGCGACGGGGGAGCTGTTTTTT.

The chain is built from TRBV7-2 and TRBJ2-1, with 10 bases aligning to TRBD2. The V segment lost 5 bases and the J segment 5 bases; nucleotides outside the gene matches: 6. This CDR3 is built from 15 residues. The germline CDR1 and CDR2 sequences are SGHTA and FQGNSA. The CDR3 region has the DNA TGTGCCAGCAGCCTACTAGCGGGGCCTCACAATGAGCAGTTCTTC. This sequence encodes CASSLLAGPHNEQFF.

This clone was observed a handful of times. This chain links TRBV5-4 with TRBJ2-5; TRBD2 is a possible D gene (6 bases). Per germline, CDR1 SGHNT and CDR2 YYREEE (reference sequence). This CDR3 is 13 amino acids long. With 6 bases removed from V and 6 bases from J, the gap between germline ends came to 15 bases. The CDR3 is CASTPPGEKTQYF. CDR3 in DNA: TGTGCCAGCACACCTCCGGGGGAAAAGACCCAGTACTTC.

This chain joins TRBV7-9 and TRBJ2-3; perhaps TRBD1 as D (5 bases). Germline lookup yields CDR1 SEHNR and CDR2 FQNEAQ (reference sequence). The CDR3 is made up of 14 amino acids. V dropped 1 base and J dropped 6 bases, with 11 bases sitting between them. The CDR3 region is CASSLGSQGDTQYF. The CDR3, as DNA: TGTGCCAGCAGCTTAGGGTCGCAGGGCGATACGCAGTATTTT.

The chain employs TRBV5-4 and TRBJ1-1; 12 nucleotides agree with TRBD1. From germline, CDR1 is SGHNT and CDR2 YYREEE (reference sequence). This CDR3 has 15 residues. V shed 4 bases and J 6 bases; nucleotides not matched to a gene: 7. The CDR3 sequence is CASSVPGQGASEAFF. DNA of the CDR3: TGTGCCAGCAGCGTGCCGGGACAGGGGGCTTCTGAAGCTTTCTTT.

This chain uses TRBV5-1 with TRBJ2-2; 9 nucleotides agree with TRBD2. CDR1 and CDR2 (germline): SGHRS, YFSETQ. The CDR3 sequence is 16 residues long. V was pared by 5 bases and J by 1 base, with 6 bases of the junction left unmatched. CDR3 DNA sequence: TGCGCCAGCAGACTCGCGGGGGGGCTGAACACCGGGGAGCTGTTTTTT. This encodes CASRLAGGLNTGELFF. The complete variable domain, with remaining parts taken from reference TRBV5-1 and TRBJ2-2, reads KAGVTQTPRYLIKTRGQQVTLSCSPISGHRSVSWYQQTPGQGLQFLFEYFSETQRNKGNFPGRFSGRQFSNSRSEMNVSTLELGDSALYLCASRLAGGLNTGELFFGEGSRLTVL.

This chain uses TRBV7-2 with TRBJ2-7; tentative D call: TRBD2 (5 bases). Germline V gives CDR1 SGHTA, CDR2 FQGNSA. Deletions cut 0 bases from V and 10 bases from J, with 16 bases between. This CDR3 region has 14 residues. The CDR3 here is CASSLAVGPAGQYF. CDR3 DNA: TGTGCCAGCAGCTTAGCTGTAGGTCCCGCGGGTCAGTACTTC.

The chain is built from TRBV2 and TRBJ1-2, with D hard to call. CDR3 length: 12 residues. The V end was cut by 8 bases, the J end by 4 bases, with 11 bases between. Germline V lookup: CDR1 SNHLY, CDR2 FYNNEI. The CDR3 spells CASRNAGYGYTF. CDR3 in DNA: TGTGCCAGCCGGAACGCGGGCTATGGCTACACCTTC.

The chain recombines TRBV4-1 with TRBJ1-1, with D possibly being TRBD1 (5 bases). The germline V and J ends were trimmed by 2 bases and 11 bases, with 18 bases remaining between them. The germline CDR1 and CDR2 sequences are MGHRA and YSYEKL. This CDR3 region has 14 residues. In DNA form, the CDR3 reads TGCGCCAGCAGCCAATCGACAGAATTCATATTGGCTTTCTTT. It specifies CASSQSTEFILAFF.

The chain has TRBV5-1 and TRBJ2-7; D ambiguous. The V and J ends lost 0 bases and 2 bases respectively, with 12 bases between them. The germline V gene has CDR1 SGHRS and CDR2 YFSETQ. The CDR3 spans 15 residues. Here the CDR3 reads CASSLGGLTAYEQYF. CDR3 DNA: TGCGCCAGCAGCTTGGGTGGGCTTACGGCCTACGAGCAGTACTTC.

The rearrangement joins TRBV15 to TRBJ2-3; 8 bases fit TRBD1. CDR1 is LNHNV, CDR2 YYDKDF, per germline (reference sequence). The V and J ends lost 3 bases and 9 bases, in that order; junction bases with no gene match: 2. This CDR3 is 12 amino acids long. CDR3 loop: CATSRDRDTQYF. CDR3 DNA sequence: TGTGCCACCAGCAGGGACAGGGACACGCAGTATTTT.

The sample holds one count of this clone. The rearrangement joins TRBV12-3 or TRBV12-4 to TRBJ1-2; D is ambiguous. Trimming took 2 bases from V and 2 from J, leaving 6 bases between them. The CDR3 extends over 13 amino acids. CDR3 nucleotides: TGTGCCAGCAGTTTACTGCGGAACTATGGCTACACCTTC. Residues: CASSLLRNYGYTF.

The chain has TRBV5-6 and TRBJ2-5, with 13 bases fitting TRBD2. Germline V gene lookup returns CDR1 SGHDT and CDR2 YYEEEE. J lost 5 bases, V lost 3 bases, and 7 bases had no gene match. This CDR3 is built from 16 residues. The CDR3 protein is CASSSTSGGALETQYF. The CDR3 coding sequence is TGTGCCAGCAGCTCCACTAGCGGGGGGGCTCTGGAGACCCAGTACTTC.